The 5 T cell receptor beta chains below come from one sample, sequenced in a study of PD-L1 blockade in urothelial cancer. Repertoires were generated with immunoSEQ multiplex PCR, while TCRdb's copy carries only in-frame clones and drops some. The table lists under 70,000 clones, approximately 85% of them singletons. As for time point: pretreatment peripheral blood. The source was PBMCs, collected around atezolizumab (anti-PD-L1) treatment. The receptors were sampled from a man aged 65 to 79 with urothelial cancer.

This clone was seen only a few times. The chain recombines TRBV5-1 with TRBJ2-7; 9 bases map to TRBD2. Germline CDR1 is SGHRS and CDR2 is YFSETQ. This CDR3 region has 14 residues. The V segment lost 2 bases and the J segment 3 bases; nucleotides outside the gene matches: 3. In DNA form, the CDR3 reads TGCGCCAGCAGCTTAGCGGGAGGCGACTACGAGCAGTACTTC. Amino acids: CASSLAGGDYEQYF.

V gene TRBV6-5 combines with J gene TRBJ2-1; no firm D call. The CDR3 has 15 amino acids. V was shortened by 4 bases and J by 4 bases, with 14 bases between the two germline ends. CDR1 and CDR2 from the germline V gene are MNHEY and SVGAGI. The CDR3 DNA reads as TGTGCCAGCAGTTCCGGTGATGAAGCTTACAATGAGCAGTTCTTC. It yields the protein CASSSGDEAYNEQFF.

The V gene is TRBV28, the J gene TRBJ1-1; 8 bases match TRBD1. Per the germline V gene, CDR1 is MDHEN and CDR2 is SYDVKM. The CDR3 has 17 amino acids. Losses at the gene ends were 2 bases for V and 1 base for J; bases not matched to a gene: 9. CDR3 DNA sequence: TGTGCCAGCAGTTTAAGCAACAGGGGGGCTAGGAACACTGAAGCTTTCTTT. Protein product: CASSLSNRGARNTEAFF.

For the CDR3, the DNA is TGCAGCGTTTCTTCGGGAGCTCACTCCTACGAGCAGTACTTC. It encodes CSVSSGAHSYEQYF. The gene calls are TRBV29-1 and TRBJ2-7; weak D call: TRBD2 (6 bases). V lost 5 bases and J lost 0, with 14 bases in between. The CDR3 runs to 14 residues. Germline CDR1 reads SQVTM; CDR2 reads ANQGSEA.

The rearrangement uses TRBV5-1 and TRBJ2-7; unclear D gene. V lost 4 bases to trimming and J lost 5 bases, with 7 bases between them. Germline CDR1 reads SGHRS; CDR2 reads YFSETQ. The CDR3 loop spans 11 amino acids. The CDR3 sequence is CASSLLNEQYF. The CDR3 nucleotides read TGCGCCAGCAGCCTTCTTAACGAGCAGTACTTC.